What follows are 4 T cell receptor beta chains derived from one specimen sequenced in a study of blood T cell repertoires in COVID-19. The data were produced by immunoSEQ multiplex PCR, yet TCRdb's version contains in-frame clones alone and is incomplete. The sample lists approximately 300,000 clones; approximately 91% were seen once. Sequencing used PBMCs or T cells enriched from blood (not recorded which). The receptors derive from a man aged 55 to 70 who had recovered from COVID-19.

The V and J genes are TRBV6-5 and TRBJ2-1; tentatively, D is TRBD2 (5 bases). CDR1 and CDR2 (germline): MNHEY, SVGAGI. Trimming left V 5 bases short and J 7 bases short, with 18 bases between. The CDR3 extends over 15 amino acids. DNA of the CDR3: TGTGCCAGCAGTCCCCCGCCGACTACTTCTAATGAGCAGTTCTTC. Translated, it gives CASSPPPTTSNEQFF.

This clone came up once. The chain recombines TRBV5-4 with TRBJ2-2, with 8 bases lining up with TRBD2. CDR1 is SGHNT, CDR2 YYREEE, per germline (reference sequence). The CDR3 is 17 residues long. The junction had 12 bases not matched to a gene; V was cut back by 2 bases and J by 6 bases. CDR3 protein: CASSLPGTSLTSGELFF. The CDR3, as DNA: TGTGCCAGCAGCTTACCTGGGACTAGTTTGACGTCCGGGGAGCTGTTTTTT.

The CDR3 bases are TGCAGCGTTGAACCCGAGACAGGGAATGAGCAGTACTTC. This codes for CSVEPETGNEQYF. V gene TRBV29-1 combines with J gene TRBJ2-7, with TRBD1 identical over 7 bases. This CDR3 is 13 amino acids long. With V trimmed by 2 bases and J by 7 bases, 8 bases remained unmatched. Germline values: CDR1 SQVTM, CDR2 ANQGSEA.

The V call is TRBV4-1, the J call TRBJ2-7; TRBD1 is a possible D gene (5 bases). Germline values: CDR1 MGHRA, CDR2 YSYEKL. This CDR3 is built from 16 residues. With 3 bases removed from V and 1 base from J, the gap between germline ends came to 16 bases. The CDR3 sequence: CASSHPYRPVSYEQYF. In DNA, the CDR3 is TGCGCCAGCAGCCACCCTTACAGGCCAGTGTCCTACGAGCAGTACTTC.